This T cell receptor (beta chain) originates from a study of blood T cell repertoires in COVID-19. The overall study: Sites in the United States, Italy and Spain provided acute and convalescent COVID-19 samples.

Original data processing: Cell counts per sample came from amplifying reference gene primers. Method: immunoSEQ multiplex PCR; TCRdb's copy keeps in-frame clones and lacks some. V and J calls and clone size are given by that table; D and trimming were obtained from the DNA. Of roughly 340,000 clones listed, around nine tenths are singletons. Germline values: CDR1 SGHDN, CDR2 FVKESK. The germline V and J ends were trimmed by 5 bases and 7 bases, with 14 bases remaining between them. CDR3 length equals 13 residues. The sample comprised peripheral blood. The J gene is TRBJ1-2, the V gene TRBV14, with D uncertain. This TCR was recovered from a woman in her 70s with COVID-19, enrolled during active disease. The CDR3 DNA is TGTGCCAGCAGCTCCTATGGAGGAAGTGGCTACACCTTC. Amino acid sequence: CASSSYGGSGYTF.